The T cell receptor beta chain under discussion was sequenced for a study of shared clonotypes between healthy human individuals. Template for every sorted-subset replicate PCR totaled around 200 ng DNA, approximately 30,000 T cell genomes. Some clones are missing from TCRdb's copy, which holds only in-frame ones; the method was immunoSEQ multiplex PCR. The sample carries around 1.9 million clones, around 95% recorded once. CDR1 is SEHNR, CDR2 FQNEAQ, per germline (reference sequence). Trimming shortened V by 3 bases and J by 7 bases, and 9 bases separated the two germline ends. The CDR3 consists of 12 residues. CD45RO-negative, CCR7-positively selected cells formed the naive CD8 fraction, excluding terminally differentiated effector memory CD45RA+ cells.

The receptor's source is a young man in good health. Some clones in this sample may be carry-over from other donors' samples. The rearrangement uses TRBV7-9 and TRBJ1-1, with D uncertain. Sequencing used naive CD8+ T cells from PBMCs. The CDR3 region is CASSFTGYEAFF. The CDR3 nucleotides are TGTGCCAGCAGCTTTACGGGATATGAAGCTTTCTTT.